These 23 T cell receptor beta chains were sequenced from one sample in a study of blood T cells in healthy people across ages. Primed by a sample-barcoded 5' primer and a J-beta primer mix, a second PCR proceeded for roughly 6 to 12 cycles. TCRdb recomputed calls from the 5' RACE reads with MiXCR, one row per CDR3 protein. Among around 990,000 distinct CDR3 sequences listed, less than 45% were seen once. Specimen: blood. The source of these receptors is a man aged 18 to 35 in good health.

This clonotype was counted ten times or more. This rearrangement joins TRBV28 to TRBJ1-2; no reliable D call. Trimming removed 3 bases from V and 2 bases from J, with 10 bases in between. CDR1 and CDR2 from the germline V gene are MDHEN and SYDVKM. The CDR3 totals 14 residues. The CDR3, as DNA: TGTGCCAGCAGTTTCACCGACGAGAACTATGGCTACACCTTC. As protein: CASSFTDENYGYTF.

This clonotype occurred many times. The chain uses TRBV7-3 and TRBJ2-1; D not resolved. This CDR3 is built from 12 residues. Germline CDR1 reads SGHTA; CDR2 reads FQGTGA. V dropped 2 bases and J dropped 9 bases, with 8 bases sitting between them. CDR3 sequence: CASSLRLGEQFF. As DNA, the CDR3 is TGTGCCAGCAGCTTACGGCTTGGTGAGCAGTTCTTC.

This clonotype was counted a few times. The chain has TRBV5-4 and TRBJ1-2; 8 bases fit TRBD1. The CDR3 covers 14 residues. CDR1 is SGHNT, CDR2 YYREEE, per germline (reference sequence). Unmatched junction bases numbered 3, after V lost 3 bases and J lost 2 bases. The CDR3 spells CASSWDRQNYGYTF. The CDR3 DNA reads as TGTGCCAGCAGCTGGGACAGGCAGAACTATGGCTACACCTTC.

The chain combines TRBV10-3 with TRBJ2-1; 8 bases match TRBD2. Judging by the DNA end, TRBJ2-7 fits better; the J call may be wrong. The germline gives CDR1 ENHRY, CDR2 SYGVKD. The CDR3 is 15 residues long. The CDR3 DNA sequence: TGTGCCATCAGTGAGTCGTCTAGCGGGTACAATGAGCAGTACTTC. Translated, it gives CAISESSSGYNEQYF.

A few counts support this clonotype. This chain joins TRBV9 and TRBJ1-5; D gene ambiguous. Trimming pared 0 bases from V and 6 bases from J, leaving 13 bases between. The germline CDR1 and CDR2 sequences are SGDLS and YYNGEE. CDR3 size: 15 residues. The CDR3 region is CASSVDGGRSQPQHF. In DNA, the CDR3 is TGTGCCAGCAGCGTAGATGGAGGAAGGAGTCAGCCCCAGCATTTT.

The CDR3 sequence is CASGTGENNEKLFF. DNA of the CDR3: TGTGCCAGCGGCACAGGGGAGAATAATGAAAAACTGTTTTTT. The chain employs TRBV6-1 and TRBJ1-4, with TRBD1 identical over 7 bases. With V trimmed by 8 bases and J by 4 bases, 7 bases remained unmatched. CDR1 is MNHNS and CDR2 is SASEGT in the germline V gene. This CDR3 is 14 amino acids long.

The J gene is TRBJ2-3, the V gene TRBV21-1. TRBV21-1 is marked as a pseudogene. The length of the CDR3 is 14 residues. The CDR3 DNA reads as TGTGCCAGCGGAAGAAGAACTAGCACAGATACGCAGTATTTT. This sequence encodes CASGRRTSTDTQYF.

The chain uses TRBV7-9 and TRBJ2-3; no clear D. Trimming left V 2 bases short and J 1 base short, with 13 bases between. The CDR3 is 16 residues long. From germline, CDR1 is SEHNR and CDR2 FQNEAQ (reference sequence). CDR3 amino acids: CASSLSEVPGTDTQYF. The CDR3 coding sequence is TGTGCCAGCAGCTTATCTGAGGTTCCGGGCACAGATACGCAGTATTTT.

This clonotype was recorded a few times. The V gene is TRBV7-9, the J gene TRBJ1-1; TRBD1 matches 7 bases. V was pared by 5 bases and J by 5 bases, with 2 bases of the junction left unmatched. The CDR3 extends over 12 amino acids. Germline V gene lookup returns CDR1 SEHNR and CDR2 FQNEAQ (reference sequence). For the CDR3, the DNA is TGTGCCAGCAGCCCGGACAGGACTGAAGCTTTCTTT. Its protein product is CASSPDRTEAFF.

This chain connects TRBV4-3 to TRBJ2-2; D unclear. The ends were cut back, 0 bases at V and 1 base at J, with 12 bases in the middle. The germline CDR1 and CDR2 sequences are LGHNA and YSLEER. This CDR3 has 17 amino acids. The CDR3 DNA follows: TGCGCCAGCAGCCAAGAAACAAGGCCCCAGAACACCGGGGAGCTGTTTTTT. This translates into CASSQETRPQNTGELFF.

This clonotype was counted only a few times. V is TRBV4-3 and J is TRBJ2-3; tentative D call: TRBD1 (5 bases). The CDR3 is 16 amino acids. V lost 0 bases and J lost 0, with 10 bases in between. Germline loops: CDR1 LGHNA, CDR2 YSLEER. The CDR3 DNA is TGCGCCAGCAGCCAAGATACTGGGGCGAGCACAGATACGCAGTATTTT. It codes for CASSQDTGASTDTQYF.

The V and J genes are TRBV12-3 or TRBV12-4 and TRBJ1-2; D is undetermined. Trimming took 2 bases from V and 5 from J, leaving 6 bases between them. CDR3 length: 12 amino acids. CDR3: CASSLNIYGYTF. Written as DNA, the CDR3 is TGTGCCAGCAGTTTAAATATTTATGGCTACACCTTC.

The J gene is TRBJ1-2, the V gene TRBV27, with D perhaps matching TRBD1 (5 bases). The CDR3 spans 13 residues. V was trimmed by 4 bases and J by 5 bases, leaving 11 bases between them. The V gene's germline CDR1 is MNHEY and CDR2 SMNVEV (reference sequence). The CDR3: CASSYDRTYGYTF. The CDR3 DNA reads TGTGCCAGCAGTTACGACAGAACTTATGGCTACACCTTC.

This clonotype has a handful of counts. The chain combines TRBV28 with TRBJ1-2, with D uncertain. With 5 bases removed from V and 6 bases from J, the gap between germline ends came to 13 bases. The CDR3 is made up of 13 amino acids. Germline V gene sequence: CDR1 MDHEN, CDR2 SYDVKM. CDR3 protein: CASSPQTRDGYTF. CDR3 DNA: TGTGCCAGCAGTCCCCAGACCCGGGATGGCTACACCTTC.

The DNA of the CDR3 is TGCGCCAGCAGCTTAACAGGGGTGGACTATGGCTACACCTTC. Translated, it gives CASSLTGVDYGYTF. The V and J genes are TRBV5-1 and TRBJ1-2, with TRBD1 matching over 7 bases. Per germline, CDR1 SGHRS and CDR2 YFSETQ. The CDR3 spans 14 residues. V was pared by 2 bases and J by 3 bases, with 4 bases of the junction left unmatched.

CDR3 protein: CASSTGDRGLQPQHF. The CDR3 DNA is TGTGCCAGCAGTACCGGGGACAGGGGGCTTCAGCCCCAGCATTTT. The V gene is TRBV6-6, the J gene TRBJ1-5; 12 bases are shared with TRBD1. In germline, CDR1 is MNHNY, CDR2 SVGAGI (reference sequence). V dropped 5 bases and J dropped 6; count of bases not matched to a gene: 5. The CDR3 has 15 residues.

The V and J genes are TRBV4-3 and TRBJ2-5, with a possible D match to TRBD1 (6 bases). The J call may be wrong; the DNA end is better matched by TRBJ2-7. This CDR3 region has 14 residues. Germline V gives CDR1 LGHNA, CDR2 YSLEER. This CDR3 is CASSQGPQGYEQYF. For the CDR3, the DNA is TGCGCCAGCAGCCAAGGGCCTCAGGGGTACGAGCAGTACTTC.

The rearrangement uses TRBV4-3 and TRBJ2-2, with TRBD2 identical over 9 bases. The length of the CDR3 is 17 residues. Per germline, CDR1 LGHNA and CDR2 YSLEER. V gave up 0 bases and J gave up 6 bases; unmatched junction bases: 8. The CDR3 DNA sequence: TGCGCCAGCAGCCAAGATCTCAGCGGGGGGCGGTCCGGGGAGCTGTTTTTT. It encodes CASSQDLSGGRSGELFF.

This chain uses TRBV28 with TRBJ2-2, with 8 bases fitting TRBD1. The V and J ends lost 6 bases and 2 bases, in that order; junction bases with no gene match: 5. Per the germline V gene, CDR1 is MDHEN and CDR2 is SYDVKM. This CDR3 has 15 residues. CDR3 in DNA: TGTGCCAGCAGCATTGGACAGGGAAACACCGGGGAGCTGTTTTTT. Its protein is CASSIGQGNTGELFF.

The genes are TRBV5-1 and TRBJ2-1, with 12 bases aligning to TRBD1. Germline CDR1 is SGHRS and CDR2 is YFSETQ. There are 15 residues in the CDR3. Losses at the gene ends were 4 bases for V and 6 bases for J; bases not matched to a gene: 5. The CDR3 bases are TGCGCCAGCAGCGTCCCGGGACAGGGGGCCAATGAGCAGTTCTTC. It encodes CASSVPGQGANEQFF.

As to this clonotype: The junction shows a germline mismatch at one end, possibly a read error. This chain joins TRBV29-1 and TRBJ2-3; no reliable D call. Germline CDR1 is SQVTM and CDR2 is ANQGSEA. This CDR3 has 11 amino acids. CDR3 loop: CSVEDVDTQYF. DNA for the CDR3: TGCAGCGTCGAAGACGTGGATACGCAGTATTTT.

This clonotype occurred once. The germline gene is not matched at one end of the junction; a read error may be the cause. CDR3 in DNA: TGCAGCGTTGGGTCTGGAGACTTC. Protein sequence: CSVGSGDF. The chain has TRBV29-1 and TRBJ2-5; no clear D gene. Germline CDR1 reads SQVTM; CDR2 reads ANQGSEA. CDR3 length equals 8 residues.

V is TRBV2 and J is TRBJ2-2; the D is unclear. The germline CDR1 and CDR2 sequences are SNHLY and FYNNEI. This CDR3 contains 15 residues. Trimming shortened V by 6 bases and J by 0 bases, and 11 bases separated the two germline ends. CDR3 bases: TGTGCCAGCAGAGTCGGCAGAACGAACACCGGGGAGCTGTTTTTT. It codes for CASRVGRTNTGELFF.